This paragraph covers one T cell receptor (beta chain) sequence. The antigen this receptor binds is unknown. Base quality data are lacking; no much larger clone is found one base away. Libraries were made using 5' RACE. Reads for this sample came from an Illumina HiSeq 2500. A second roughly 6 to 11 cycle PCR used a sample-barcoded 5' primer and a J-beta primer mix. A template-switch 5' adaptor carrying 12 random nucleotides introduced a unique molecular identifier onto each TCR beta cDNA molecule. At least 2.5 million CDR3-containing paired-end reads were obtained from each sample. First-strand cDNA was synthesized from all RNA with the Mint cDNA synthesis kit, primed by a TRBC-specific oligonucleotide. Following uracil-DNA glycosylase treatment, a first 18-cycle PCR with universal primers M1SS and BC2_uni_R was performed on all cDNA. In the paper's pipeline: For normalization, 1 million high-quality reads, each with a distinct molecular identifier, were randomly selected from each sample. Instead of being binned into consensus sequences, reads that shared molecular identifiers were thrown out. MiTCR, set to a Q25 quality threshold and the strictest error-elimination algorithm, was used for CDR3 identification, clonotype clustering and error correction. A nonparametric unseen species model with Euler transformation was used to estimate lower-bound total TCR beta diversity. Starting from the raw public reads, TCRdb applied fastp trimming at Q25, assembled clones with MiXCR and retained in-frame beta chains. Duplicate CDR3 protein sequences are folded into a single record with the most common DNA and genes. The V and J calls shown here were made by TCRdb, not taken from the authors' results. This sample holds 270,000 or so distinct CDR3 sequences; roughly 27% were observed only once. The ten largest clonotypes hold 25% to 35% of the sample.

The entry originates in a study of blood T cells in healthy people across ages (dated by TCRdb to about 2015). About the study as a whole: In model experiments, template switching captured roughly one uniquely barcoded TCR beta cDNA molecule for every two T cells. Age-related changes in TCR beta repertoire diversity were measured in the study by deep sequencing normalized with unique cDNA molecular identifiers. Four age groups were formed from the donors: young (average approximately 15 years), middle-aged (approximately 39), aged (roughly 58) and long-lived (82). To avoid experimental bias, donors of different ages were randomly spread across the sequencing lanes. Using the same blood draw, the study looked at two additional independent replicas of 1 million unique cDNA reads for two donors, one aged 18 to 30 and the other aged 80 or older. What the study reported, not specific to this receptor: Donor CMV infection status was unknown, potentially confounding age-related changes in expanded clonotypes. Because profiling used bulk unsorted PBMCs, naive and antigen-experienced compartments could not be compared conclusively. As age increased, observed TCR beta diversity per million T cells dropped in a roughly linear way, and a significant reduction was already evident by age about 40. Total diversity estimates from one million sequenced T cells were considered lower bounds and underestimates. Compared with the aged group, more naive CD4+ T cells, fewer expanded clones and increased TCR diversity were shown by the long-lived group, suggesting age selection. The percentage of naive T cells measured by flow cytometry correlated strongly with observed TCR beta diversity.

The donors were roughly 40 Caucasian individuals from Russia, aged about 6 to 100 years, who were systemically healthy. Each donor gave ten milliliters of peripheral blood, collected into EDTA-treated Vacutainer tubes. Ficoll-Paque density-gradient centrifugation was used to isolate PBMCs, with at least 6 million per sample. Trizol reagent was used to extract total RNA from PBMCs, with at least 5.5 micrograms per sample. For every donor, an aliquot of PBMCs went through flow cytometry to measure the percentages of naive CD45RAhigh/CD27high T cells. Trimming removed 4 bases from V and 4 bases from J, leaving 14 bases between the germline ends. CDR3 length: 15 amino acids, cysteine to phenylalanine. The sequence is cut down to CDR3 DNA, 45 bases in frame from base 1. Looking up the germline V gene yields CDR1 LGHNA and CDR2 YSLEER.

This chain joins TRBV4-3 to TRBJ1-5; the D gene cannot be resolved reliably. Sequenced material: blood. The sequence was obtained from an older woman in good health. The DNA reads TGCGCCAGCAGCCCCATAATCGGACGGAATCAGCCCCAGCATTTT. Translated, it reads CASSPIIGRNQPQHF.